Listed below are T cell receptor beta chains from one sample, sequenced in a study of CD8 T cells in Susac syndrome. TCRdb re-called the immunoSEQ multiplex PCR reads through MiXCR, storing one row per CDR3 protein. The sample has hundreds of thousands of distinct CDR3 sequences, about 94% seen once; the top ten hold about 0.14%. Sequencing was carried out using CD4+ T cells from PBMCs. These receptor sequences come from a human donor with Susac syndrome. CDR3s include the opening cysteine and the closing phenylalanine or tryptophan. A D gene is named only where the DNA matches it firmly. Some rows have no size entry. The others give once, few or many, or a class for an expanded clone.

DNA,CDR3,size,V,D,J
TGTGCCAGCAGACTCCCCCCCAGGGAGAGGGAAGAGACCCAGTACTTC,CASRLPPREREETQYF,-,TRBV6-2/TRBV6-3,-,TRBJ2-5
TGTGCCAGCAGCTTAGTCAGTAGCGGGGGGGCAGATACGCAGTATTTT,CASSLVSSGGADTQYF,-,TRBV7-2,TRBD2,TRBJ2-3
TGTGCCAGCAGTTACGCCAGGGTTTTGAACACTGAAGCTTTCTTT,CASSYARVLNTEAFF,-,TRBV6-5,-,TRBJ1-1
TGCAGTGCTCACTGGCGGGGGGGTCAAGAGACCCAGTACTTC,CSAHWRGGQETQYF,-,TRBV20-1,TRBD2,TRBJ2-5
TGTGCCAGCAGCTTAGTAGGGACAGGGGGCGGCGAGACCCAGTACTTC,CASSLVGTGGGETQYF,-,TRBV7-2,TRBD1,TRBJ2-5
TGTGCCAGCTCACCTTACAGGCAAGTCATGAACACTGAAGCTTTCTTT,CASSPYRQVMNTEAFF,-,TRBV18,-,TRBJ1-1
TGCGCCAGCAGCTTGACAGGGGGGGCTGAAGCTTTCTTT,CASSLTGGAEAFF,once,TRBV5-1,TRBD1,TRBJ1-1
TGTGCCAGCAGCTTCAAGGGCAGGGCCGGCGAGACCCAGTACTTC,CASSFKGRAGETQYF,-,TRBV7-2,-,TRBJ2-5
TGTGCCATCAGGCCCGCCGGGGGGCCCCGGGATGAGCAGTTCTTC,CAIRPAGGPRDEQFF,-,TRBV10-3,-,TRBJ2-1
TGTGCCAGCAGCTTGGACAGGGGTTCTGGGGCCAACGTCCTGACTTTC,CASSLDRGSGANVLTF,-,TRBV5-6,TRBD1,TRBJ2-6
TGCGCCAGCAGCTTGGGAGGGACGGAGAACTATGGCTACACCTTC,CASSLGGTENYGYTF,-,TRBV5-1,-,TRBJ1-2
TGTGCCAGCAGCAAGATAAGTAACTATGGCTACACCTTC,CASSKISNYGYTF,once,TRBV25-1,-,TRBJ1-2
TGCAGTGCTAGTCCTAGCGGAGGCACCGGGGAGCTGTTTTTT,CSASPSGGTGELFF,-,TRBV20-1,TRBD2,TRBJ2-2
TGTGCCAGTAGAGGCGGAATCAGGAATTCACCCCTCCACTTT,CASRGGIRNSPLHF,-,TRBV19,-,TRBJ1-6
TGTGCCTGGAGTGTCCCTAGGAATGAGCAGTTCTTC,CAWSVPRNEQFF,-,TRBV30,-,TRBJ2-1
TGTGCCCTCGACGGACGGCTCGGGGACACTGAAGCTTTCTTT,CALDGRLGDTEAFF,-,TRBV30,-,TRBJ1-1
TGTGCCAGCAGCCCGGCCGGCGTGGACTATGGCTACACCTTC,CASSPAGVDYGYTF,-,TRBV5-5,-,TRBJ1-2
TGTGCCAGCAGTCCCGGAGTTGGGGGGCACGCAACTAATGAAAAACTGTTTTTT,CASSPGVGGHATNEKLFF,-,TRBV12-3/TRBV12-4,-,TRBJ1-4
TGTGCCTCTCAGAGGTCTGGAAACACCATATATTTT,CASQRSGNTIYF,-,TRBV30,-,TRBJ1-3
TGTGCCAGCAGCCAAGATATTAATGAAAAACTGTTTTTT,CASSQDINEKLFF,once,TRBV3-1,-,TRBJ1-4
TGTGCCAGCAGCCCCGCCCTGGGACAGGGAACCTACAATGAGCAGTTCTTC,CASSPALGQGTYNEQFF,-,TRBV4-2,TRBD1,TRBJ2-1
TGTGCCAGCAGCAAACTCGGACGGTCCCAAGAGACCCAGTACTTC,CASSKLGRSQETQYF,-,TRBV6-2/TRBV6-3,-,TRBJ2-5
TGTGCCAGCAGCCCCTCTAGCGTGCTAGCACAGATAAGGCAGTATTTT,CASSPSSVLAQIRQYF,-,TRBV5-4,-,TRBJ2-3
TGTGCCAGCAGTCCCGGGGACAGTCACAACGAGCAGTACTTC,CASSPGDSHNEQYF,-,TRBV6-5,TRBD1,TRBJ2-7
TGTGCCAGCAGTCTGGGGGGGCAGGCCCGAGCTTCACCCCTCCACTTT,CASSLGGQARASPLHF,-,TRBV5-4,-,TRBJ1-6
TGCAGTGCTGACCTCCGGGGACCAGATACGCAGTATTTT,CSADLRGPDTQYF,-,TRBV20-1,-,TRBJ2-3
TGTGCCGGGTGGAGAGGGTCCGGGGAGCTGTTTTTT,CAGWRGSGELFF,once,TRBV30,-,TRBJ2-2
TGTGCCAGCAGCCAAGAGGGTCTAAATTCACCCCTCCACTTT,CASSQEGLNSPLHF,-,TRBV4-2,-,TRBJ1-6
TGTGCCAGTGGACAGGGGTCCTACAATGAGCAGTTCTTC,CASGQGSYNEQFF,-,TRBV12-3/TRBV12-4,TRBD1,TRBJ2-1
TGTGCCAGCAGCTTAGAGGGTGGCACAGATACGCAGTATTTT,CASSLEGGTDTQYF,few,TRBV11-1,-,TRBJ2-3
TGTGCCAGCAGGGGACAGGTGAGCTCCTACGAGCAGTACTTC,CASRGQVSSYEQYF,-,TRBV2,TRBD1,TRBJ2-7
TGCGCCAGCAGCCCCGGCGGGGAGGGGACAAATTCACCCCTCCACTTT,CASSPGGEGTNSPLHF,-,TRBV5-1,-,TRBJ1-6